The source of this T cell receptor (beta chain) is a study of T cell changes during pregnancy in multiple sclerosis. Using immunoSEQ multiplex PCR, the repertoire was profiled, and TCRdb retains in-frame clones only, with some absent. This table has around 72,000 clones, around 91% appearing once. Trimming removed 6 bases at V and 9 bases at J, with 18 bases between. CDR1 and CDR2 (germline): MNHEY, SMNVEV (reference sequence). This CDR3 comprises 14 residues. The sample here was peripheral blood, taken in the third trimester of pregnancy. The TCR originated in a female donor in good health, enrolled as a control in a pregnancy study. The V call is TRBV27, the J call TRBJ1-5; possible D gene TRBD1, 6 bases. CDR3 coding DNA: TGTGCCAGCAGCCGGACAGTGGCAATCAGGCCCCAGCATTTT. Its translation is CASSRTVAIRPQHF.